This is a list of T cell receptor beta chains from one sample in a study of blood T cell repertoires in COVID-19. Libraries were prepared by immunoSEQ multiplex PCR; TCRdb keeps only in-frame clonotypes and omits some of them. The repertoire includes just over 150,000 clones, 92% of them detected once, and 4.8% sits in the top ten. What was sequenced was peripheral blood. The receptors stem from a man under 40 with COVID-19, enrolled during active disease. Both conserved end residues are part of each CDR3. D genes are given only for firm matches. For some rows the clone size is stated as once, few or many, or as a class when expanded; others skip it.

v_gene	j_gene	d_gene	abundance	CDR3aa	CDR3nt
TRBV2	TRBJ2-1	.	.	CASSDRETYNEQFF	TGTGCCAGCAGTGACCGGGAGACCTACAATGAGCAGTTCTTC
TRBV5-5	TRBJ1-1	.	.	CASSSYSLNLNTEAFF	TGTGCCAGCAGCTCGTACAGCCTTAACCTGAACACTGAAGCTTTCTTT
TRBV10-3	TRBJ2-1	TRBD2	.	CAISISREGNEQFF	TGTGCCATCAGTATATCCCGGGAGGGCAATGAGCAGTTCTTC
TRBV6-5	TRBJ1-4	TRBD1	few	CASSYSGTGLEQKLFF	TGTGCCAGCAGTTACTCGGGGACAGGTTTGGAACAAAAACTGTTTTTT
TRBV14	TRBJ1-1	TRBD1	.	CASSQDPRGLGTEAFF	TGTGCCAGCAGCCAAGATCCGAGGGGGCTGGGCACTGAAGCTTTCTTT
TRBV7-9	TRBJ2-7	.	.	CASSEAYPYEQYF	TGTGCCAGCAGCGAAGCTTACCCCTACGAGCAGTACTTC
TRBV19	TRBJ1-5	.	.	CASRNSQSNQPQHF	TGTGCCAGTAGGAATTCGCAGAGCAATCAGCCCCAGCATTTT
TRBV28	TRBJ2-7	TRBD2	.	CASSSIGLAGGNEQYF	TGTGCCAGCAGTTCAATAGGACTAGCGGGAGGAAACGAGCAGTACTTC
TRBV7-3	TRBJ2-3	.	.	CASSLLKMMRSGTPTDTQYF	TGTGCCAGCAGCTTACTGAAGATGATGCGTAGCGGCACCCCCACAGATACGCAGTATTTT
TRBV27	TRBJ2-2	.	.	CASRIFSRANTGELFF	TGTGCCAGCAGAATCTTTTCGAGGGCGAACACCGGGGAGCTGTTTTTT
TRBV24-1	TRBJ1-5	TRBD1	.	CATSDRKTGDQPQHF	TGTGCCACCAGTGATAGGAAGACAGGGGATCAGCCCCAGCATTTT
TRBV5-4	TRBJ2-2	.	.	CASSRRQAGTGELFF	TGTGCCAGCAGCAGGAGACAGGCGGGCACCGGGGAGCTGTTTTTT
TRBV13	TRBJ2-7	TRBD2	.	CASSQLLAGPWGSYEQYF	TGTGCCAGCAGCCAACTACTAGCGGGACCCTGGGGCTCCTACGAGCAGTACTTC
TRBV5-5	TRBJ2-5	.	.	CASSLLLVGETQYF	TGTGCCAGCAGCTTGCTGTTAGTCGGGGAGACCCAGTACTTC
TRBV5-1	TRBJ2-1	.	.	CASSLGQPPGNEQFF	TGCGCCAGCAGCTTGGGCCAGCCTCCGGGCAATGAGCAGTTCTTC
TRBV9	TRBJ2-2	.	.	CASSAYREDTGELFF	TGTGCCAGCAGCGCTTACAGGGAAGACACCGGGGAGCTGTTTTTT
TRBV2	TRBJ2-5	.	.	CASTHYQSAGETQYF	TGTGCCAGCACCCACTACCAGAGTGCCGGGGAGACCCAGTACTTC
TRBV27	TRBJ2-5	.	.	CASSFSWSGETQYF	TGTGCCAGCAGTTTTTCATGGAGTGGAGAGACCCAGTACTTC
TRBV6-5	TRBJ1-1	.	.	CASSYSSQLNTEAFF	TGTGCCAGCAGTTACTCGTCCCAATTGAACACTGAAGCTTTCTTT
TRBV7-6	TRBJ2-1	TRBD2	.	CASSFVWTSGRNEQFF	TGTGCCAGCAGCTTCGTCTGGACTAGCGGGAGAAATGAGCAGTTCTTC
TRBV6-2/TRBV6-3	TRBJ1-1	TRBD1	.	CASSWTGASEAFF	TGTGCCAGCAGTTGGACAGGCGCCTCTGAAGCTTTCTTT
TRBV18	TRBJ2-7	.	.	CASSPGGYEQYF	TGTGCCAGCTCACCAGGCGGGTACGAGCAGTACTTC
TRBV29-1	TRBJ1-1	TRBD1	.	CSAVGQGGTEAFF	TGCAGCGCCGTAGGACAGGGTGGCACTGAAGCTTTCTTT
TRBV19	TRBJ1-2	TRBD1	.	CASSRPGQGLYGYTF	TGTGCCAGTAGTCGACCGGGACAGGGATTATATGGCTACACCTTC
TRBV15	TRBJ1-2	.	.	CATSSENYGYTF	TGTGCCACCAGCAGTGAGAACTATGGCTACACCTTC
TRBV6-5	TRBJ2-7	.	.	CASSSFPGEEQYF	TGTGCCAGCAGTTCATTCCCCGGGGAGGAGCAGTACTTC
TRBV6-5	TRBJ1-5	.	.	CASSYRSYNQPQHF	TGTGCCAGCAGTTACAGGAGCTACAATCAGCCCCAGCATTTT
TRBV30	TRBJ1-4	TRBD1	.	CAWSWDRRLFF	TGTGCCTGGAGCTGGGACAGGCGACTGTTTTTT
TRBV7-3	TRBJ1-1	.	once	CASSPGGSSEAFF	TGTGCCAGCAGCCCGGGGGGGAGCTCTGAAGCTTTCTTT
TRBV7-9	TRBJ1-4	.	.	CASSLGRTVVATNEKLFF	TGTGCCAGCAGCTTAGGTCGGACAGTTGTTGCAACTAATGAAAAACTGTTTTTT
TRBV2	TRBJ2-5	.	.	CASSEAGADQGWETQYF	TGTGCCAGCAGTGAAGCGGGGGCTGATCAAGGATGGGAGACCCAGTACTTC
TRBV7-9	TRBJ2-3	.	.	CASSLGQGKDTQYF	TGTGCCAGCAGCTTAGGCCAGGGTAAAGATACGCAGTATTTT
TRBV7-2	TRBJ2-7	TRBD1	.	CASSSGQGGYYEQYF	TGTGCCAGCAGCTCGGGACAGGGTGGATACTACGAGCAGTACTTC
TRBV7-9	TRBJ2-1	TRBD2	.	CASSPPGLVTYNEQFF	TGTGCCAGCAGCCCGCCGGGACTAGTGACCTACAATGAGCAGTTCTTC
TRBV19	TRBJ1-2	TRBD1	.	CATQQGHSGYTF	TGTGCCACCCAACAGGGGCATAGCGGCTACACCTTC
TRBV6-6	TRBJ1-3	.	.	CASSDRQDRNTIYF	TGTGCCAGCAGTGATCGACAGGACCGAAACACCATATATTTT
TRBV7-2	TRBJ2-5	.	.	CASSLRGSPETQYF	TGTGCCAGCAGCTTACGCGGGTCTCCGGAGACCCAGTACTTC
TRBV11-3	TRBJ2-2	TRBD2	.	CASSLEWGLAPMRPDTGELFF	TGTGCCAGCAGCTTAGAGTGGGGACTAGCGCCAATGCGGCCTGACACCGGGGAGCTGTTTTTT
TRBV7-9	TRBJ1-2	.	.	CASSSGVRRGYTF	TGTGCCAGCAGCTCCGGGGTGAGGAGGGGCTACACCTTC
TRBV19	TRBJ1-5	TRBD1	.	CASKVGTANQPQHF	TGTGCCAGTAAAGTGGGGACAGCTAATCAGCCCCAGCATTTT
TRBV6-5	TRBJ1-1	.	.	CASSYSVEPNYAFF	TGTGCCAGCAGTTACTCCGTCGAGCCAAACTACGCTTTCTTT
TRBV7-2	TRBJ2-2	TRBD1	once	CASSLSGGWNTGELFF	TGTGCCAGCAGCTTATCAGGGGGATGGAACACCGGGGAGCTGTTTTTT
TRBV5-6	TRBJ1-2	.	.	CASSSKAGQSYGYTF	TGTGCCAGCAGCTCTAAAGCCGGACAGAGCTATGGCTACACCTTC
TRBV18	TRBJ1-1	.	.	CASSPLGVNTEAFF	TGTGCCAGCTCACCACTAGGGGTGAACACTGAAGCTTTCTTT
TRBV11-3	TRBJ2-5	.	.	CASSLTPTVTKETQYF	TGTGCCAGCAGCTTAACCCCGACAGTAACTAAAGAGACCCAGTACTTC